Included here is one T cell receptor (beta chain) sequence, with context. V lost 10 bases to trimming and J lost 1 base; unmatched junction nucleotides: 6. CDR3 length: 14 amino acids. Germline CDR1 is MNHEY and CDR2 is SVGAGI. Assay: immunoSEQ multiplex PCR; the TCRdb copy retains only in-frame clones and omits some. The sample lists under 200,000 clones; more than 75% were seen once. This sample stems from a study of blood T cell repertoires in COVID-19. For the study at large: COVID-19 samples from acute and convalescent phases originated in the United States, Italy and Spain.

Sequenced input: peripheral blood. This clonotype originated in a man between 35 and 55 years old with active or convalescent COVID-19. The chain is built from TRBV6-5 and TRBJ1-5; the match to TRBD1 covers 8 bases. CDR3 in amino acids: CATLGQVSNQPQHF. DNA of the CDR3: TGTGCCACCTTGGGACAGGTGAGCAATCAGCCCCAGCATTTT.